Each of the 20 T cell receptor beta chains below was sequenced from the same sample in a study of regulatory T cells in long-lasting Graves disease (dated by TCRdb to the early 2020s). The library came from multiplex PCR. Sequenced using an Illumina HiSeq 4000. To build TCR beta libraries, CDR3 regions were amplified by Arm-PCR using iRepertoire HTBI primers. Through fastp at Q25 and MiXCR, TCRdb rebuilt clones from the public reads, retaining in-frame beta chains. Rows are unified per CDR3 protein, each entry keeping the most common DNA and genes. This sample has about 620,000 distinct CDR3 sequences in its table, and roughly 15% of those were observed once. Of the sample, 15% to 20% is held by the ten largest clones. The sample's time point label is to be understood as: newly diagnosed GD, antithyroid drugs for less than 3 months. For both TCR sequencing and RNA sequencing, RNA was extracted from PBMCs using TRIzol.

These records were also assigned to another study, of T cells in Graves' hyperthyroidism and ophthalmopathy.

Sample: peripheral blood mononuclear cells (PBMCs), taken at new diagnosis, from a patient treated with antithyroid drugs. The receptors derive from a woman aged 25 to 45 with Graves disease. Donor details come from another sample of the same person, matched by shared clones.

The chain carries TRBV9 and TRBJ2-1, with no clear D. The V gene's germline CDR1 is SGDLS and CDR2 YYNGEE. This CDR3 spans 15 amino acids. The V end lost 3 bases, the J end lost 5 bases, and 15 bases lay between the germline ends. The CDR3 bases are TGTGCCAGCAGCGCCCCTCCCCTCACGCACAATGAGCAGTTCTTC. This gives the protein CASSAPPLTHNEQFF.

V and J are TRBV24-1 and TRBJ2-1; 9 bases match TRBD1. V shed 4 bases, J shed 2 bases, and the junction held 14 bases outside the gene matches. Germline CDR1 is KGHDR and CDR2 is SFDVKD. The CDR3 length is 19 residues. The chain's CDR3 is CATSDRLPRQGEAYNEQFF. The CDR3 DNA follows: TGTGCCACCAGTGACCGACTACCCAGACAGGGGGAAGCCTACAATGAGCAGTTCTTC.

This clonotype was detected only a few times. The chain uses TRBV3-1 and TRBJ2-1, with 8 nucleotides matching TRBD1. Germline V gene data show CDR1 as LGHDT and CDR2 as YNNKEL (reference sequence). With V trimmed by 3 bases and J by 9 bases, 10 bases remained unmatched. The CDR3 consists of 15 residues. CDR3 region: CASSHRQGAVGEQFF. Written as DNA, the CDR3 is TGTGCCAGCAGCCATCGTCAGGGGGCGGTCGGTGAGCAGTTCTTC.

For this clonotype: With a much larger clone just one base away, this may be a read error. The rearrangement uses TRBV11-2 and TRBJ1-6, with 9 positions matching TRBD1. The germline V gene encodes CDR1 SGHAT and CDR2 FQNNGV. The CDR3 has 14 residues. This CDR3 is CASKDRGRDSPIHF. The CDR3 DNA reads TGTGCCAGCAAGGACAGGGGTCGAGATTCACCCATCCACTTT. The whole variable domain, filled in from reference TRBV11-2 and TRBJ1-6, reads EAGVAQSPRYKIIEKRQSVAFWCNPISGHATLYWYQQILGQGPKLLIQFQNNGVVDDSQLPKDRFSAERLKGVDSTLKIQPAKLEDSAVYLCASKDRGRDSPIHFGNGTRLTVT.

The chain uses TRBV24-1 and TRBJ1-1, with D possibly matching TRBD1 (5 bases). CDR1 is KGHDR, CDR2 SFDVKD, per germline. This CDR3 spans 15 amino acids. Trimming cost V 5 bases and J 2 bases, with 14 bases left between them. The CDR3, as DNA: TGTGCCACCAGTGCGTCAGGGTTAACTAACACTGAAGCTTTCTTT. Protein sequence: CATSASGLTNTEAFF.

This sequence joins TRBV15 and TRBJ2-3; 7 bases line up with TRBD2. Germline trimming cut 1 base from V and 2 bases from J; bases unmatched to any gene: 15. The CDR3 covers 19 residues. The germline gives CDR1 LNHNV, CDR2 YYDKDF (reference sequence). The CDR3 coding sequence is TGTGCCACCAGCAGAGCACTTTGGGGGGGACTAACCCTCACAGATACGCAGTATTTT. It yields the protein CATSRALWGGLTLTDTQYF.

This clonotype was seen at least ten times. The rearrangement uses TRBV30 and TRBJ1-2; D unclear. Looked up from germline, CDR1 is GTSNPN and CDR2 is SVGIG (reference sequence). V was cut by 5 bases and J by 8 bases, with 15 bases left in between. This CDR3 has 12 residues. CDR3 sequence reads: CAWGDRARGYTF. The CDR3 DNA is TGTGCCTGGGGAGATAGAGCTCGGGGCTACACCTTC.

This clonotype was recorded many times. The J gene is TRBJ2-3, the V gene TRBV2; D is uncertain. Looked up from germline, CDR1 is SNHLY and CDR2 is FYNNEI. Trimming took off 4 bases at V and 2 bases at J, with 10 bases between the two ends. This CDR3 contains 14 residues. This chain's CDR3 is CASSVLTATDTQYF. The CDR3 region has the DNA TGTGCCAGCAGTGTCCTCACAGCCACAGATACGCAGTATTTT. The entire variable domain, with the rest obtained from reference TRBV2 and TRBJ2-3, is as follows: EPEVTQTPSHQVTQMGQEVILRCVPISNHLYFYWYRQILGQKVEFLVSFYNNEISEKSEIFDDQFSVERPDGSNFTLKIRSTKLEDSAMYFCASSVLTATDTQYFGPGTRLTVL.

There are many counts of this clonotype. The chain joins TRBV28 to TRBJ1-5, with no clear D. Trimming shortened V by 7 bases and J by 0 bases, and 13 bases separated the two germline ends. This CDR3 region has 15 residues. Germline CDR1 reads MDHEN; CDR2 reads SYDVKM. CDR3 nucleotide sequence: TGTGCCAGCATACTCACCGAGGGTAGCAATCAGCCCCAGCATTTT. This sequence encodes CASILTEGSNQPQHF.

This clonotype was observed many times. The rearrangement joins TRBV7-2 to TRBJ2-1; D gene ambiguous. V lost 5 bases to trimming and J lost 4 bases, with 12 bases between them. The CDR3 covers 14 residues. Germline CDR1 is SGHTA and CDR2 is FQGNSA. The chain's CDR3 is CASSPYGPYNEQFF. The CDR3 DNA follows: TGTGCCAGCAGCCCATACGGGCCTTACAATGAGCAGTTCTTC.

This clonotype appeared many times. The chain has TRBV6-1 and TRBJ2-3, with unresolved D. V was shortened by 0 bases and J by 5 bases, with 12 bases between the two germline ends. Germline V gene sequence: CDR1 MNHNS, CDR2 SASEGT. The CDR3 totals 15 residues. CDR3 in amino acids: CASSEAPGGKDTQYF. CDR3 DNA sequence: TGTGCCAGCAGTGAAGCCCCAGGTGGGAAAGATACGCAGTATTTT.

The table lists this clonotype with a few counts. The CDR3 sequence: CASDRGTNEKLFF. In DNA form, the CDR3 reads TGTGCCAGCGACAGGGGGACTAATGAAAAACTGTTTTTT. The chain is built from TRBV19 and TRBJ1-4; 9 bases match TRBD1. Germline V gene lookup returns CDR1 LNHDA and CDR2 SQIVND (reference sequence). The ends lost 9 bases at V and 2 bases at J; junction bases unmatched: 1. The CDR3 contains 13 residues. Combining the CDR3 with reference TRBV19 and TRBJ1-4 gives the whole variable domain DGGITQSPKYLFRKEGQNVTLSCEQNLNHDAMYWYRQDPGQGLRLIYYSQIVNDFQKGDIAEGYSVSREKKESFPLTVTSAQKNPTAFYLCASDRGTNEKLFFGSGTQLSVL.

This clonotype was recorded a few times. This chain uses TRBV10-2 with TRBJ2-5, with D uncertain. Trimming took 4 bases from V and 4 from J, leaving 13 bases between them. CDR1 and CDR2 from the germline V gene are WSHSY and SAAADI. This CDR3 has 14 amino acids. CDR3 in amino acids: CASSVTGLGETQYF. CDR3 coding DNA: TGCGCCAGCAGTGTAACTGGGTTGGGAGAGACCCAGTACTTC.

The chain couples TRBV10-3 to TRBJ2-1, with a possible D match to TRBD2 (5 bases). Germline V gene data show CDR1 as ENHRY and CDR2 as SYGVKD. V shed 3 bases and J shed 6 bases, with 6 bases lying between them. The CDR3 is 12 amino acids. CDR3 nucleotide sequence: TGTGCCATCAGTGAAGCGGTCAATGAGCAGTTCTTC. Translating gives CAISEAVNEQFF.

This clonotype was counted at least ten times. The rearrangement uses TRBV20-1 and TRBJ1-2; D unclear. This CDR3 is built from 13 residues. Trimming stripped 5 bases from V and 8 bases from J, with 18 bases between. CDR1 DFQATT and CDR2 SNEGSKA come from the germline V gene (reference sequence). The CDR3 sequence: CSAALPRMAGYTF. CDR3 coding DNA: TGCAGTGCTGCCCTCCCCCGAATGGCGGGCTACACCTTC.

This clonotype was counted at least ten times. This sequence joins TRBV11-2 and TRBJ2-7; D possibly matches TRBD1 or TRBD2 (6 bases each). V lost 5 bases, J lost 6 bases, and 17 bases lay in between. Looked up from germline, CDR1 is SGHAT and CDR2 is FQNNGV. The CDR3 consists of 14 residues. The CDR3 reads CASSPTGAGLEQYF. The CDR3 DNA is TGTGCCAGCAGCCCAACGGGGGCGGGTCTCGAGCAGTACTTC.

This clonotype was seen at least ten times. The rearrangement uses TRBV7-2 and TRBJ1-5; unclear D gene. The CDR3 runs 13 residues. Germline CDR1 and CDR2: SGHTA and FQGNSA. V lost 1 base and J lost 4, with 5 bases in between. The CDR3, as DNA: TGTGCCAGCAGCTTAGATTATAATCAGCCCCAGCATTTT. Its translation is CASSLDYNQPQHF.

In this sample, this clonotype turned up many times. The chain uses TRBV20-1 and TRBJ1-1; D is possibly TRBD1 (6 bases). Germline assignment: CDR1 DFQATT and CDR2 SNEGSKA (reference sequence). Deletions cut 6 bases from V and 3 bases from J, with 17 bases between. The CDR3 totals 14 residues. CDR3 in DNA: TGCAGTGCCCAAGAACTAACAGGGTACACTGAAGCTTTCTTT. Translating gives CSAQELTGYTEAFF.

This clonotype was detected a few times. The chain couples TRBV5-5 to TRBJ2-7, with 7 bases aligning to TRBD1. The germline gives CDR1 SGHKS, CDR2 YYEKEE (reference sequence). This CDR3 has 15 residues. The trim removed 0 bases at V and 3 bases at J, leaving 6 bases unmatched. For the CDR3, the DNA is TGTGCCAGCAGCTTGGTGGGGCAGGGGGACTACGAGCAGTACTTC. Translated, it gives CASSLVGQGDYEQYF.

Only a few counts were recorded for this clonotype. V gene TRBV20-1 combines with J gene TRBJ2-3; 8 positions agree with TRBD2. Germline V gene lookup returns CDR1 DFQATT and CDR2 SNEGSKA (reference sequence). Unmatched junction bases numbered 6, after V lost 6 bases and J lost 1 base. This CDR3 has 14 amino acids. CDR3: CSAGKAGGTDTQYF. The CDR3 nucleotides are TGCAGTGCCGGCAAAGCGGGAGGCACAGATACGCAGTATTTT.